These T cell receptor beta chains were read from a single sample in a study. Using immunoSEQ multiplex PCR, the repertoire was profiled, and TCRdb retains in-frame clones only, with some absent. Seen here are roughly 68,000 clones, around 93% observed once, and the top ten hold under 4.5%. Sequenced input: PBMCs. Receptors originate from a middle-aged man with rheumatoid arthritis. CDR3s include the opening cysteine and the closing phenylalanine or tryptophan. The order of the fields is D gene, V gene, J gene, clone size, CDR3 protein, CDR3 DNA. A D gene is named only where the DNA matches it firmly. The size of a clone is reported for some rows only, either as once, few or many, or as a class for expanded clones.

.	TRBV7-7	TRBJ2-3	.	CASSLDEMHTDTQYF	TGTGCTAGCAGCTTGGACGAGATGCACACAGATACGCAGTATTTT
.	TRBV12-5	TRBJ2-7	.	CASALGLGYEQYF	TGTGCTAGTGCCTTGGGTTTAGGCTACGAGCAGTACTTC
.	TRBV18	TRBJ2-1	.	CASSPSRQVYNEQFF	TGTGCCAGCTCACCATCGAGACAGGTTTACAATGAGCAGTTCTTC
.	TRBV9	TRBJ2-5	.	CASSVAPGRQETQYF	TGTGCCAGCAGCGTAGCCCCGGGTAGACAAGAGACCCAGTACTTC
TRBD1	TRBV3-1/TRBV3-2	TRBJ1-4	.	CASSQTQGAWEKLFF	TGTGCCAGCAGCCAAACACAGGGGGCGTGGGAAAAACTGTTTTTT
.	TRBV7-9	TRBJ1-1	.	CASSFRDGTEAFF	TGTGCCAGCAGCTTCAGGGACGGCACTGAAGCTTTCTTT
.	TRBV18	TRBJ2-3	.	CASSPPIGVRATDTQYF	TGTGCCAGCTCACCACCGATCGGAGTTCGGGCCACAGATACGCAGTATTTT
.	TRBV28	TRBJ1-5	.	CASSLRGPSNQPQHF	TGTGCCAGCAGTTTACGGGGGCCCAGCAATCAGCCCCAGCATTTT
.	TRBV18	TRBJ1-1	.	CASSPAWGGEAFF	TGTGCCAGCTCACCCGCCTGGGGGGGTGAAGCTTTCTTT
.	TRBV5-1	TRBJ2-1	.	CASSLLGELQNEQFF	TGCGCCAGCAGCTTGTTGGGGGAGTTACAGAATGAGCAGTTCTTC
.	TRBV10-3	TRBJ1-1	.	CAISETVGNTEAFF	TGTGCCATCAGTGAAACAGTCGGGAACACTGAAGCTTTCTTT
TRBD1	TRBV2	TRBJ1-4	.	CASRNGQASNEKLFF	TGTGCCAGCAGGAACGGACAGGCCAGTAATGAAAAACTGTTTTTT
.	TRBV24-1	TRBJ2-5	.	CATSDSRDRLETQYF	TGTGCCACCAGTGACAGTAGGGACCGCTTGGAGACCCAGTACTTC
.	TRBV11-3	TRBJ2-2	.	CASRGSVGGELFF	TGTGCCAGCCGGGGGTCCGTGGGTGGGGAGCTGTTTTTT
TRBD2	TRBV4-3	TRBJ2-3	.	CASSQDQDRREWGTDTQYF	TGCGCCAGCAGCCAAGATCAGGATCGGCGGGAGTGGGGCACAGATACGCAGTATTTT
.	TRBV2	TRBJ1-4	.	CASSARATNEKLFF	TGTGCCAGCAGTGCAAGAGCAACTAATGAAAAACTGTTTTTT
.	TRBV7-6	TRBJ2-2	.	CASSLAAGLNTGELFF	TGTGCCAGCAGCTTAGCGGCGGGTTTGAACACCGGGGAGCTGTTTTTT
.	TRBV10-3	TRBJ1-4	.	CAISESAHRDEKLFF	TGTGCCATCAGTGAGTCGGCTCACAGAGACGAAAAACTGTTTTTT
.	TRBV5-1	TRBJ2-7	once	CASSFPNGYEQYF	TGCGCCAGCAGCTTTCCAAACGGCTACGAGCAGTACTTC
.	TRBV19	TRBJ1-1	.	CASSIGFARSRGMNTEAFF	TGTGCCAGTAGTATAGGCTTCGCTCGGTCAAGAGGAATGAACACTGAAGCTTTCTTT